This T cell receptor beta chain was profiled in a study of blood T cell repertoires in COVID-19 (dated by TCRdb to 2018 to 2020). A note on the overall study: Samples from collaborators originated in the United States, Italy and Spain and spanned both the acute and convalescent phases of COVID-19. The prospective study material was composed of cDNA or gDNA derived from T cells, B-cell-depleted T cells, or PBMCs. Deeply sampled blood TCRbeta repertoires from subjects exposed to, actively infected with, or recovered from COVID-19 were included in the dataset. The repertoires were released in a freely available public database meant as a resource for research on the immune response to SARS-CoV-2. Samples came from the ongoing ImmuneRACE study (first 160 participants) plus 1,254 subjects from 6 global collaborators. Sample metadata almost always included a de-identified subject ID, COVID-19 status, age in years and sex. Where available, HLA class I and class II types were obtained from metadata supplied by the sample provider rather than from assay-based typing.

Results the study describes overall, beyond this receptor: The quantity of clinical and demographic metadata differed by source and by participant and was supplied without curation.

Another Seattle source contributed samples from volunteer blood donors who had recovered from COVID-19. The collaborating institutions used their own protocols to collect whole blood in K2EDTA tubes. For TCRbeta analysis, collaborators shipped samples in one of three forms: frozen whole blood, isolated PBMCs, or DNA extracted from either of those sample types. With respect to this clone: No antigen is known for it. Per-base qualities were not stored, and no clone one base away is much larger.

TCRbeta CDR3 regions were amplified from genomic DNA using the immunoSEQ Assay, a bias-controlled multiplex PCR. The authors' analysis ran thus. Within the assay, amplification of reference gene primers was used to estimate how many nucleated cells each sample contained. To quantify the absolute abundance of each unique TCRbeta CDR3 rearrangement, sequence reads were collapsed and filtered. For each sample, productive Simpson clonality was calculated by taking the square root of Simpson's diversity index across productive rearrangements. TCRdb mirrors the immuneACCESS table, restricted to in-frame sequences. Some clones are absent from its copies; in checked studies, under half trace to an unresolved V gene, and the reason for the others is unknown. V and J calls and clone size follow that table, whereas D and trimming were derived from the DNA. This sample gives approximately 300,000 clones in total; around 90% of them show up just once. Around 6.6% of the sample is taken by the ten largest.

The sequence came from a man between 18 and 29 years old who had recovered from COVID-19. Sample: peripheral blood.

CDR3 protein: CASSRDRGPGNTIYF. The DNA reads as follows: TGTGCCAGCAGTCGGGACAGGGGCCCGGGAAACACCATATATTTT. The rearrangement joined TRBV6-5 to TRBJ1-3; 10 of the junction bases match TRBD1. Relative to germline, V is missing 5 bases and J is missing 4 bases, with 5 bases of the junction outside any gene match. The CDR3, from cysteine to phenylalanine, totals 15 residues. Left in the record is the CDR3 DNA by itself, 45 bases read in frame from the first base. The germline V gene yields MNHEY for CDR1 and SVGAGI for CDR2.